The 15 T cell receptor beta chains below all came from one sample that was sequenced in a study of blood T cell repertoires in COVID-19. Sequencing was performed with immunoSEQ multiplex PCR; in TCRdb, only in-frame clones are kept and a portion is missing. The data show some 200,000 clones, 75% to 90% seen once. The sequencing sample was made of peripheral blood. The receptor source for this set is a woman aged 40 to 50 with acute or convalescent COVID-19.

V is TRBV3-1 (or the pseudogene TRBV3-2) and J is TRBJ1-3; no definite D call. Germline CDR1 reads LGHDT; CDR2 reads YNNKEL (reference sequence). The CDR3 loop spans 14 amino acids. V was shortened by 6 bases and J by 1 base, with 10 bases between the two germline ends. CDR3 DNA: TGTGCCAGCAGTCCTGCCGGGTCTGGAAACACCATATATTTT. This translates into CASSPAGSGNTIYF.

This clone was seen a handful of times. This rearrangement joins TRBV29-1 to TRBJ1-2, with D uncertain. Germline CDR1 reads SQVTM; CDR2 reads ANQGSEA. This CDR3 has 11 residues. Trimming removed 6 bases at V and 6 bases at J, with 11 bases between. CDR3 DNA: TGCAGCGTAACGGACGGGGATGGCTACACCTTC. Its protein product is CSVTDGDGYTF.

The gene calls are TRBV6-5 and TRBJ1-2, with 10 bases lining up with TRBD1. V dropped 6 bases and J dropped 5; count of bases not matched to a gene: 3. The CDR3 contains 13 residues. Looked up from germline, CDR1 is MNHEY and CDR2 is SVGAGI. This chain's CDR3 is CASRTGQGYGYTF. CDR3 in DNA: TGTGCCAGCAGGACGGGACAGGGGTATGGCTACACCTTC.

The chain is built from TRBV6-5 and TRBJ2-5; TRBD2 matches at 9 bases. V was pared by 5 bases and J by 3 bases, with 4 bases of the junction left unmatched. This CDR3 has 14 amino acids. Germline lookup yields CDR1 MNHEY and CDR2 SVGAGI. The CDR3 spells CASSRLAAEETQYF. The CDR3 bases are TGTGCCAGCAGTCGACTAGCGGCTGAAGAGACCCAGTACTTC.

The V gene is TRBV19, the J gene TRBJ2-3, with 7 bases matching TRBD2. Unmatched junction bases numbered 7, after V lost 0 bases and J lost 1 base. The CDR3 loop spans 17 amino acids. Germline V gene sequence: CDR1 LNHDA, CDR2 SQIVND (reference sequence). CDR3 region: CASSIDIRGDRTDTQYF. Written as DNA, the CDR3 is TGTGCCAGTAGTATAGATATTCGGGGGGACCGCACAGATACGCAGTATTTT.

J is TRBJ1-4 and V is TRBV30; D uncertain. This CDR3 contains 16 residues. The germline V gene encodes CDR1 GTSNPN and CDR2 SVGIG (reference sequence). Trimming took off 3 bases at V and 0 bases at J, with 14 bases between the two ends. CDR3 protein: CAWSPTRSATNEKLFF. As DNA, the CDR3 is TGTGCCTGGAGCCCGACACGTTCGGCAACTAATGAAAAACTGTTTTTT.

CDR3 residues: CASDPAQGTEAFF. For the CDR3, the DNA is TGTGCCAGCGATCCGGCTCAGGGCACTGAAGCTTTCTTT. The chain links TRBV28 to TRBJ1-1, with D perhaps TRBD1 (5 bases). Germline lookup yields CDR1 MDHEN and CDR2 SYDVKM. Trimming removed 8 bases from V and 4 bases from J, with 14 bases in between. CDR3 length equals 13 residues.

The chain carries TRBV4-1 and TRBJ2-5; 13 positions agree with TRBD2. V was pared by 4 bases and J by 6 bases, with 8 bases of the junction left unmatched. CDR1 is MGHRA, CDR2 YSYEKL, per germline. The CDR3 has 16 residues. CDR3 residues: CASSPRTSGSPKTQYF. The CDR3 region has the DNA TGCGCCAGCAGCCCTCGGACTAGCGGGAGTCCAAAGACCCAGTACTTC.

Note on this clone: This may come from a read error, since a much larger clone is one base off. The J gene is TRBJ1-2, the V gene TRBV14; TRBD1 agrees at 9 bases. The CDR3 is 13 residues long. The J segment lost 6 bases and the V segment lost 4 bases, leaving 3 bases of the junction unmatched. Germline V lookup: CDR1 SGHDN, CDR2 FVKESK. CDR3 sequence: CASSLRTGDGYTF. DNA of the CDR3: TGTGCCAGCAGCCTCCGGACAGGGGATGGCTACACCTTC.

This chain uses TRBV28 with TRBJ2-3; D unclear. The CDR3 is made up of 11 amino acids. V was clipped by 6 bases and J by 4 bases, with 5 bases between them. CDR1 and CDR2 from the germline V gene are MDHEN and SYDVKM. This CDR3 reads CASRASDTQYF. As DNA, the CDR3 is TGTGCCAGCAGGGCATCAGATACGCAGTATTTT.

The chain is built from TRBV27 and TRBJ1-5; D is possibly TRBD1 (6 bases). The ends were cut back, 6 bases at V and 5 bases at J, with 17 bases in the middle. The CDR3 has 15 residues. CDR1 and CDR2 (germline): MNHEY, SMNVEV (reference sequence). The CDR3 DNA reads TGTGCCAGCAGAGGGGGGGTACAGGGATATCAGCCCCAGCATTTT. Encoded protein: CASRGGVQGYQPQHF.

The chain recombines TRBV14 with TRBJ2-5; 14 positions agree with TRBD2. From germline, CDR1 is SGHDN and CDR2 FVKESK. The CDR3 sequence is 15 residues long. V shed 4 bases and J 5 bases; nucleotides not matched to a gene: 3. The CDR3 region is CASSRLAGGQETQYF. In DNA, the CDR3 is TGTGCCAGCAGCCGACTAGCGGGGGGGCAGGAGACCCAGTACTTC.

V gene TRBV2 combines with J gene TRBJ1-4; D might be TRBD1 (5 bases). V dropped 6 bases and J dropped 7 bases, with 18 bases sitting between them. Germline values: CDR1 SNHLY, CDR2 FYNNEI. CDR3 size: 15 residues. The CDR3 loop reads CASRGTGGLGEKLFF. Here the CDR3 DNA reads TGTGCCAGCAGGGGAACGGGGGGGTTGGGTGAAAAACTGTTTTTT. The full variable domain, with the rest looked up from reference TRBV2 and TRBJ1-4, is EPEVTQTPSHQVTQMGQEVILRCVPISNHLYFYWYRQILGQKVEFLVSFYNNEISEKSEIFDDQFSVERPDGSNFTLKIRSTKLEDSAMYFCASRGTGGLGEKLFFGSGTQLSVL.

The chain joins TRBV4-2 to TRBJ2-7; D perhaps matches TRBD2 (6 bases). This CDR3 is built from 14 residues. The V gene's germline CDR1 is LGHNA and CDR2 YNFKEQ. V dropped 1 base and J dropped 3 bases, with 10 bases sitting between them. The CDR3 sequence is CASSQGGTNYEQYF. The CDR3 DNA reads as TGTGCCAGCAGCCAAGGCGGGACCAACTACGAGCAGTACTTC.

The chain carries TRBV5-1 and TRBJ2-1; TRBD1 matches at 7 bases. Germline values: CDR1 SGHRS, CDR2 YFSETQ. The CDR3 runs to 15 residues. Trimming removed 2 bases from V and 6 bases from J; junction bases left unmatched: 8. The CDR3 spells CASSFRQGVGNEQFF. The CDR3 DNA follows: TGCGCCAGCAGCTTCCGGCAGGGGGTTGGCAATGAGCAGTTCTTC.